The clone carrying this T cell receptor (beta chain) qualifies as medium-sized. The antigen is not known. Points from the study as a whole: The TCR gene usage of tumor memory CD4+ T cells clustered together with blood and lymph node memory CD4+ cells and with lymph node naive CD4+ cells. Tumor-infiltrating Treg TCR alpha and beta sequences overlapped most with tumor naive CD4+ T cells, then blood naive.

Tregs were sorted as CD4+CD25+CD127-/low cells. Via MiXCR, TCRdb re-called the multiplex PCR reads, giving one row per CDR3 protein. The table records over 250 distinct CDR3 sequences, around 21% of them present only once. The sample comprised Tregs sorted from blood. This sequence originates from a female donor with breast cancer.

In DNA, the CDR3 is TGTGCCAGCATGGACAGGGGACAAGGCTACACCTTC. It yields the protein CASMDRGQGYTF. The rearrangement joins TRBV12-3 or TRBV12-4 to TRBJ1-2, with 9 bases lining up with TRBD1. V dropped 7 bases and J dropped 8; count of bases not matched to a gene: 5. The CDR3 is 12 amino acids.